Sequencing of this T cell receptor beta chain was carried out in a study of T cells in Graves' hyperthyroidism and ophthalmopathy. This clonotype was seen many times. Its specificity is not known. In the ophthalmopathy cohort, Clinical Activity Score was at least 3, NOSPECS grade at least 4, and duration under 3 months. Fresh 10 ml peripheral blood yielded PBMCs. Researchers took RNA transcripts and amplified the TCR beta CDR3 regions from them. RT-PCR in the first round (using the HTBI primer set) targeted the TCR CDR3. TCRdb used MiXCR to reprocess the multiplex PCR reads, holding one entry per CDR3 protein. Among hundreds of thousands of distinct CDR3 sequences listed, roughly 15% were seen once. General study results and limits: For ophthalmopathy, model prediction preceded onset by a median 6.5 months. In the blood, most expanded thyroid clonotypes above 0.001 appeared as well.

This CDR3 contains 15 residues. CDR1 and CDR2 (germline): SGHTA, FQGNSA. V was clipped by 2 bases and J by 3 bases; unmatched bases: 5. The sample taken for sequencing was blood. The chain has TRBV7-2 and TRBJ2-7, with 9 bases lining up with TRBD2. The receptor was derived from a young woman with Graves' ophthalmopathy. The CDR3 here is CASSLSAGGGYEQYF. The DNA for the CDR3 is TGTGCCAGCAGCTTATCGGCGGGAGGGGGCTACGAGCAGTACTTC. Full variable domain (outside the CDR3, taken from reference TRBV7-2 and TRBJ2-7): GAGVSQSPSNKVTEKGKDVELRCDPISGHTALYWYRQSLGQGLEFLIYFQGNSAPDKSGLPSDRFSAERTGGSVSTLTIQRTQQEDSAVYLCASSLSAGGGYEQYFGPGTRLTVT.